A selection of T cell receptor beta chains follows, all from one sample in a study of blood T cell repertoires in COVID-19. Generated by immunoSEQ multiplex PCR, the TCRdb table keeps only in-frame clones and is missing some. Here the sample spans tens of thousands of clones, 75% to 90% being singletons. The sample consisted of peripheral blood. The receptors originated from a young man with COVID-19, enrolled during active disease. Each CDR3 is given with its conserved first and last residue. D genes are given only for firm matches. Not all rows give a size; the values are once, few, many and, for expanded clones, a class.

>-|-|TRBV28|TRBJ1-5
CASSLLGRGGRLGNQPQHF
TGTGCCAGCAGTTTATTAGGGCGGGGGGGGAGATTGGGCAATCAGCCCCAGCATTTT
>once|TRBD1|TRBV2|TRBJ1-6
CAREGQGTGSPLHF
TGTGCCAGGGAGGGACAGGGCACCGGTTCACCCCTCCACTTT
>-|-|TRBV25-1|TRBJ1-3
CASRQSSGNTIYF
TGTGCCAGCAGACAGAGCTCTGGAAACACCATATATTTT
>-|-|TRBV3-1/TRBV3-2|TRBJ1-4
CASSQGSRSFNEKLFF
TGTGCCAGCAGCCAAGGGTCACGGAGCTTTAATGAAAAACTGTTTTTT
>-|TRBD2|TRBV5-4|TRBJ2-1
CATEVLPGLAGFAANNEQFF
TGTGCCACCGAAGTTTTGCCGGGACTAGCGGGATTTGCCGCAAACAATGAGCAGTTCTTC
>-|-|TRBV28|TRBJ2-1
CASSFRGPTYNEQFF
TGTGCCAGCAGTTTCCGCGGGCCGACTTACAATGAGCAGTTCTTC
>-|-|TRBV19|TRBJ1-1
CASQRGGPGTEAFF
TGTGCCAGCCAACGAGGGGGTCCGGGCACTGAAGCTTTCTTT
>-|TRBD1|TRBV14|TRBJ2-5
CASSPQDREFLETQYF
TGTGCCAGCAGCCCGCAGGACAGGGAGTTTCTAGAGACCCAGTACTTC
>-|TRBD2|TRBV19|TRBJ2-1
CASTPGLDNEQFF
TGTGCCAGTACCCCGGGACTAGATAATGAGCAGTTCTTC
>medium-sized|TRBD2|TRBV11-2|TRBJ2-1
CASTFHLAGELNEQFF
TGTGCCAGCACCTTCCACCTAGCGGGAGAACTGAATGAGCAGTTCTTC
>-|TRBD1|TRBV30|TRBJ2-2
CAWNRYRGPNTGELFF
TGTGCCTGGAATAGATACAGGGGGCCAAACACCGGGGAGCTGTTTTTT
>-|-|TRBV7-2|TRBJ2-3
CASSLAGYLSTDTQYF
TGTGCCAGCAGCTTAGCGGGCTACCTGAGCACAGATACGCAGTATTTT
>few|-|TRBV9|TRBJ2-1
CASSVEQSYNEQFF
TGTGCCAGCAGCGTAGAGCAATCCTACAATGAGCAGTTCTTC
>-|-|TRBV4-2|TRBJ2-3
CASSQGTSPRFPDTQYF
TGTGCCAGCAGCCAAGGTACTAGCCCCCGTTTCCCAGATACGCAGTATTTT
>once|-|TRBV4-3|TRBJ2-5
CASSQSYRETQYF
TGCGCCAGCAGCCAGTCCTATCGGGAGACCCAGTACTTC
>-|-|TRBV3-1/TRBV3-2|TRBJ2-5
CASSQDQPRRQETQYF
TGTGCCAGCAGCCAAGATCAGCCGCGGAGGCAAGAGACCCAGTACTTC